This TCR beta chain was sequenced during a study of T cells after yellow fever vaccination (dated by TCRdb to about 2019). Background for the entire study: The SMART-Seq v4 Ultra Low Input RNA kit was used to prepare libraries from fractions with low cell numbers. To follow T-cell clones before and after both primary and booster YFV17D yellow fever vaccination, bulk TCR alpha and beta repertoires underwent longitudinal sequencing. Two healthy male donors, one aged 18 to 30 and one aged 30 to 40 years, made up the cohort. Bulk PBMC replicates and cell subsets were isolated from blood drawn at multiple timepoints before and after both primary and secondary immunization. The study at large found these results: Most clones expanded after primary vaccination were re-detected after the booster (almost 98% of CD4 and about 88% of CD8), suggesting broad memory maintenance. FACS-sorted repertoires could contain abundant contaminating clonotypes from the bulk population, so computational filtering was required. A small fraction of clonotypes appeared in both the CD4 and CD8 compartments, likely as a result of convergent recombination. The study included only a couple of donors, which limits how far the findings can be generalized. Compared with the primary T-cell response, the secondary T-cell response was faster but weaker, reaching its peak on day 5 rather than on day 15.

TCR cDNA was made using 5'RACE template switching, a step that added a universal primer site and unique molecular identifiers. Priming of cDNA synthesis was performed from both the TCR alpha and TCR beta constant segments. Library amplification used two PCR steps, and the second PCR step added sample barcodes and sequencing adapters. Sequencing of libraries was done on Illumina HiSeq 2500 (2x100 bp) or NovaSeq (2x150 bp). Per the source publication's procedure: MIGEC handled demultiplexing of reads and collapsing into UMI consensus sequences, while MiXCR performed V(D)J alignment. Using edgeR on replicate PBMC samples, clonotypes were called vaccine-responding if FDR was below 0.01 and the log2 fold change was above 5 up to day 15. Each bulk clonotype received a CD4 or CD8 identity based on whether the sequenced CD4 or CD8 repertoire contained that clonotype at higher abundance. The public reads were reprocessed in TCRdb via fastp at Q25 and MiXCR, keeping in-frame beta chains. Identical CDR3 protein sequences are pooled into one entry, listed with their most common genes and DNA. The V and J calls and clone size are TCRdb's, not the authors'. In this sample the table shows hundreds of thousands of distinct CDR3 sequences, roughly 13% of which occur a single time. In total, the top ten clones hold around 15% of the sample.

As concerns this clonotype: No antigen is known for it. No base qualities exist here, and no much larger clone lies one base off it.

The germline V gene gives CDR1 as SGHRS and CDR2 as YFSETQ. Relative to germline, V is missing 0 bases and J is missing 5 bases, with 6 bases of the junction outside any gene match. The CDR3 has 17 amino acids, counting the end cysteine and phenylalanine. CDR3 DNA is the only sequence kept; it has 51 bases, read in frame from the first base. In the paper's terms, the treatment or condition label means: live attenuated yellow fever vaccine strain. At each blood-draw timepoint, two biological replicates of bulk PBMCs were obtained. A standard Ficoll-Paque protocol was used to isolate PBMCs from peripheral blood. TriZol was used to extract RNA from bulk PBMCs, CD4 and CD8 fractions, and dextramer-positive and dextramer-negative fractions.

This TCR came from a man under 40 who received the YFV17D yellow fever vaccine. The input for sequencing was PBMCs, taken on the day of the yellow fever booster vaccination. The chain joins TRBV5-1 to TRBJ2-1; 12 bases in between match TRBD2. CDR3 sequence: CASSLATSGRTNNEQFF. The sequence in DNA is TGCGCCAGCAGCTTGGCAACTAGCGGGAGGACTAACAATGAGCAGTTCTTC.